This TCR beta chain derives from a study of CD8+ T cells in alopecia areata. Extracted from the samples, RNA was reverse transcribed into cDNA to serve as the sequencing template. TCRdb's copy holds only in-frame clones and misses some; the assay was immunoSEQ multiplex PCR. The table lists approximately 180,000 clones, 59% of them singletons. Cell sorting on a FACSAria was used to separate CD4+ and CD8+ T cells from the PBMCs. This CDR3 has 13 residues. CDR1 and CDR2 from the germline V gene are SGHRS and YFSETQ. Trimming removed 0 bases at V and 6 bases at J, with 7 bases between. This sample comprised CD4+ T cells sorted from blood, obtained at week 0. The chain links TRBV5-1 to TRBJ2-1; D is ambiguous. This receptor was taken from a human donor with alopecia areata. This CDR3 reads CASSLEVGNEQFF. In DNA, the CDR3 is TGCGCCAGCAGCTTGGAGGTGGGCAATGAGCAGTTCTTC.